This paragraph covers one T cell receptor (beta chain) sequence. The sample comes from a study of shared T cell receptors in the human thymus. Profiled with immunoSEQ multiplex PCR; TCRdb holds only in-frame clones, not every one. Found here are about 660,000 clones, roughly 90% of them singletons; the top ten hold 0.0085% to 0.012%. V lost 0 bases to trimming and J lost 2 bases, with 5 bases between them. The CDR3 is made up of 13 amino acids. Looked up from germline, CDR1 is SGHRS and CDR2 is YFSETQ. This sample was also put to use in a study of human thymus T cells. This second study says: As related research reported, thymic repertoires overlapped highly among unrelated individuals.

The sample was thymocytes. The origin of this receptor is a boy less than two years old with a congenital heart defect. V and J are TRBV5-1 and TRBJ1-2; no definite D call. CDR3 protein: CASSLVRNYGYTF. CDR3 coding DNA: TGCGCCAGCAGCTTGGTTCGGAACTATGGCTACACCTTC.